The rows below give T cell receptor beta chains drawn from one sample of a study of T cell responses to AZD1222 COVID-19 vaccine. Clones were read by immunoSEQ multiplex PCR, and TCRdb kept only the in-frame ones, dropping some. This sample carries 100,000 to 130,000 clones, around 90% of them seen once, and the ten largest clones take 3.5% to 4.5%. The sample consisted of peripheral blood, taken on day 0 of AZD1222 vaccination. All receptors derive from an adult in good health. The CDR3 runs from the conserved cysteine through the conserved F or W. Fields, in order: J gene, V gene, D gene, clone size, CDR3 DNA, CDR3 protein. A D gene is named only where the DNA matches it firmly. Rows may omit the clone size; those that give it use once, few, many or a size class.

TRBJ2-7,TRBV6-2/TRBV6-3,TRBD2,few,TGTGCCAGCAGTTACTCGTGGGGGACTAGCTTCCCCTACGAGCAGTACTTC,CASSYSWGTSFPYEQYF
TRBJ2-7,TRBV28,NA,once,TGTGCCAGCAGTTTAGAGTCGGGTTACGAGCAGTACTTC,CASSLESGYEQYF
TRBJ1-2,TRBV7-9,NA,few,TGTGCCAGCAGCTTGTTCCTTTGGGGCTACACCTTC,CASSLFLWGYTF
TRBJ2-3,TRBV4-2,TRBD2,once,TGTGCCAGCAGCCAAGAGGGCGGGGGGGGCACAGATACGCAGTATTTT,CASSQEGGGGTDTQYF
TRBJ1-1,TRBV9,NA,NA,TGTGCCAGCAGCGCCCCTGGACAGCTGAACACTGAAGCTTTCTTT,CASSAPGQLNTEAFF
TRBJ2-7,TRBV5-5,NA,NA,TGTGCCAGCAGCTTGCTACTTACCTCCGAGCAGTACTTC,CASSLLLTSEQYF
TRBJ1-2,TRBV30,TRBD1,NA,TGTGCCTGGAGTGTACTAACAGGGGACTATGGCTACACCTTC,CAWSVLTGDYGYTF
TRBJ1-1,TRBV11-3,NA,NA,TGTGCCAGCAGCTTGACAGTTAACACTGAAGCTTTCTTT,CASSLTVNTEAFF
TRBJ2-2,TRBV5-1,TRBD2,NA,TGCGCCAGCAGCTCCGGACTAGCGGGACCCGGGGAGCTGTTTTTT,CASSSGLAGPGELFF
TRBJ2-1,TRBV3-1/TRBV3-2,TRBD2,NA,TGTGCCAGCAGCCCCAGTCTAGCGGGGGTCTATGAGCAGTTCTTC,CASSPSLAGVYEQFF
TRBJ2-1,TRBV7-2,NA,NA,TGTGCCAGCAGCCCGCGATTAGGGACCAGGGGCGCAGACAATGAGCAGTTCTTC,CASSPRLGTRGADNEQFF
TRBJ1-5,TRBV19,NA,NA,TGTGCCAGTAGTATAGGGGCCAGCAATCAGCCCCAGCATTTT,CASSIGASNQPQHF
TRBJ1-2,TRBV12-5,TRBD1,NA,TGTGCTAGTGGAGGACAGGGGACATACTATGGCTACACCTTC,CASGGQGTYYGYTF
TRBJ2-5,TRBV9,NA,NA,TGTGCCAGCAGCGGTGGGACTCTTCACCAAGAGACCCAGTACTTC,CASSGGTLHQETQYF
TRBJ1-1,TRBV5-8,NA,NA,TGTGCCAGCAGCTTGGGGCAGCGGAACACTGAAGCTTTCTTT,CASSLGQRNTEAFF
TRBJ2-1,TRBV5-5,TRBD1,NA,TGTGCCAGCAGCCCAAGGACAGGGACGGACTACAATGAGCAGTTCTTC,CASSPRTGTDYNEQFF
TRBJ2-1,TRBV3-1/TRBV3-2,NA,NA,TGTGCCAGCAGCTTTAGCGGTAGCTCCTACAATGAGCAGTTCTTC,CASSFSGSSYNEQFF
TRBJ2-3,TRBV29-1,NA,NA,TGCAGCGTTTGTACTTTAAGCACAGATACGCAGTATTTT,CSVCTLSTDTQYF
TRBJ2-2,TRBV18,NA,NA,TGTGCCAGCTCACCTCAAGACAGAGCGAACACCGGGGAGCTGTTTTTT,CASSPQDRANTGELFF
TRBJ1-2,TRBV4-2,TRBD1,NA,TGTGCCAGCAGCCGGACACAGGGGGCCAACTATGGCTACACCTTC,CASSRTQGANYGYTF
TRBJ2-3,TRBV19,NA,NA,TGTGCCAGTAGCTGGACACCTCCGGGTACGCAGTATTTT,CASSWTPPGTQYF
TRBJ2-1,TRBV27,NA,few,TGTGCCAGCAGTTTAACCCTGCCTAGCATTTCCTCCTACAATGAGCAGTTCTTC,CASSLTLPSISSYNEQFF
TRBJ2-7,TRBV5-6,NA,NA,TGTGCCAGCAGCTTTCCTTCCTCCTACGAGCAGTACTTC,CASSFPSSYEQYF
TRBJ1-1,TRBV19,NA,NA,TGTGCCAGTACCCCTATCAGGCATCAGAACACTGAAGCTTTCTTT,CASTPIRHQNTEAFF
TRBJ1-2,TRBV10-3,TRBD1,NA,TGTGCCATCAGTCTTCCGGGACAGGCCTATGGCTACACCTTC,CAISLPGQAYGYTF
TRBJ2-1,TRBV5-4,TRBD1,NA,TGTGCCAGCAGCTTGGGGGACAGGGGGTACGGCAATGAGCAGTTCTTC,CASSLGDRGYGNEQFF
TRBJ2-7,TRBV5-1,NA,once,TGCGCCAGCAGCCCGGAGGGGAGGTCCTACTCCTACGAGCAGTACTTC,CASSPEGRSYSYEQYF
TRBJ1-1,TRBV18,NA,NA,TGTGCCAGCTCACCTTCCGGGCCATCGAACACTGAAGCTTTCTTT,CASSPSGPSNTEAFF
TRBJ1-5,TRBV3-1/TRBV3-2,NA,NA,TGTGCCAGCAGCCAAGGGACCTATAGCAATCAGCCCCAGCATTTT,CASSQGTYSNQPQHF
TRBJ2-2,TRBV3-1/TRBV3-2,NA,NA,TGTGCCAGCAGCCAAGGGAGGGGGGAGCTGTTTTTT,CASSQGRGELFF
TRBJ1-5,TRBV11-2,NA,NA,TGTGCCAGCAGCTTAGATGGCAGGATCAATCAGCCCCAGCATTTT,CASSLDGRINQPQHF
TRBJ2-5,TRBV7-3,TRBD2,NA,TGTGCCAGCAGCTATAGCGGGAGGGTGGAGACCCAGTACTTC,CASSYSGRVETQYF
TRBJ2-7,TRBV7-6,NA,NA,TGTGCCAGCAGCTTCGAATTTGCACTGGGCTCCTACGAGCAGTACTTC,CASSFEFALGSYEQYF
TRBJ2-3,TRBV3-1/TRBV3-2,NA,NA,TGTGCCAGCAGCCCCCGCCTCAGTACGCAGTATTTT,CASSPRLSTQYF
TRBJ1-1,TRBV12-3/TRBV12-4,TRBD1,NA,TGTGCCAGCTCTGCGACAGGGACCACTGAAGCTTTCTTT,CASSATGTTEAFF
TRBJ1-2,TRBV10-3,NA,NA,TGTGCCATCAGTGATCGGGGGGTAGACTATGGCTACACCTTC,CAISDRGVDYGYTF
TRBJ2-2,TRBV23-1,TRBD2,NA,TGCGCCAGCTTAATCGTTGGATGGAGCGGGGAGAACACCGGGGAGCTGTTTTTT,CASLIVGWSGENTGELFF
TRBJ1-2,TRBV7-9,TRBD1,few,TGTGCCAGCAGCTTAGAGGCAGGGGGTAACTATGGCTACACCTTC,CASSLEAGGNYGYTF
TRBJ1-1,TRBV3-1/TRBV3-2,NA,NA,TGTGCCAGCAGCCATGACATTGAGGGCGATAACACTGAAGCTTTCTTT,CASSHDIEGDNTEAFF
TRBJ2-7,TRBV5-8,NA,NA,TGTGCCAGCAGCTCGCGCGGGGCTGGGTCCTACGAGCAGTACTTC,CASSSRGAGSYEQYF
TRBJ1-1,TRBV18,NA,NA,TGTGCCAGCTCACCCCGACAAGAAGAAGCTTTCTTT,CASSPRQEEAFF
TRBJ2-3,TRBV5-4,TRBD1,many,TGTGCCAGCAGCACACAGGGGGCGACAGATACGCAGTATTTT,CASSTQGATDTQYF
TRBJ1-5,TRBV12-5,NA,NA,TGTGCTAGTGGTTTGTCCGGCAATCAGCCCCAGCATTTT,CASGLSGNQPQHF
TRBJ1-1,TRBV6-2/TRBV6-3,NA,NA,TGTGCCAGCAGTCGACCCCTACTGGGACATGGCACTGAAGCTTTCTTT,CASSRPLLGHGTEAFF
TRBJ2-3,TRBV13,TRBD1,NA,TGTGCCAGCAGCCCAGAGACAGGGTTAGGAACAGATACGCAGTATTTT,CASSPETGLGTDTQYF
TRBJ2-3,TRBV18,NA,NA,TGTGCCAGCTCTCCAAGGGGGCCCGGGGGGACTAGCACAGATACGCAGTATTTT,CASSPRGPGGTSTDTQYF
TRBJ2-5,TRBV6-6,TRBD1,NA,TGTGCCAGCAGTTACCCGGGACAGGGGCGGGAGACCCAGTACTTC,CASSYPGQGRETQYF
TRBJ2-1,TRBV7-2,NA,NA,TGTGCCAGCAGCTTCACCGGGACCTCCAATGAGCAGTTCTTC,CASSFTGTSNEQFF
TRBJ2-2,TRBV5-4,NA,NA,TGTGCCAGCGCGACAGGATCGAACACCGGGGAGCTGTTTTTT,CASATGSNTGELFF
TRBJ1-4,TRBV7-2,NA,NA,TGTGCCAGCAGCTTCCAGGGAGCAACTAATGAAAAACTGTTTTTT,CASSFQGATNEKLFF
TRBJ2-3,TRBV28,NA,NA,TGTGCCAGCAGTTTGCTTACCGGGGATGCAGATACGCAGTATTTT,CASSLLTGDADTQYF
TRBJ2-3,TRBV6-5,TRBD2,once,TGTGCCAGCAGCCGACTAGCGGGGCTTCCAGATACGCAGTATTTT,CASSRLAGLPDTQYF
TRBJ2-7,TRBV28,NA,NA,TGTGCCAGCACCCATAGCGACTGGGGGTACGAGCAGTACTTC,CASTHSDWGYEQYF
TRBJ1-4,TRBV25-1,TRBD1,NA,TGTGCCAGCAGTGCGCTTGACAGGGGGGATGGTGAAAAACTGTTTTTT,CASSALDRGDGEKLFF
TRBJ2-7,TRBV5-4,NA,once,TGTGCCAGCAGCTTGGGGCAGGGTGGCTACGAGCAGTACTTC,CASSLGQGGYEQYF
TRBJ2-2,TRBV7-3,TRBD2,NA,TGTGCCAGCAGCCCGACCCCCTCCAGCGGGAGTACCGGGGAGCTGTTTTTT,CASSPTPSSGSTGELFF
TRBJ2-2,TRBV28,NA,NA,TGTGCCAGCAGTCCCCCGGGACATCACACCGGGGAGCTGTTTTTT,CASSPPGHHTGELFF